This is a list of T cell receptor beta chains from one sample in a study of blood T cell repertoires in COVID-19. TCRdb's copy holds only in-frame clones and misses some; the assay was immunoSEQ multiplex PCR. The repertoire consists of over 150,000 clones, with approximately 84% occurring once and the leading ten covering 3.2%. The sequencing sample was made of PBMCs or T cells enriched from blood (not recorded which). The receptors here all came from a woman aged 30 to 39 who had recovered from COVID-19. CDR3s include the opening cysteine and the closing phenylalanine or tryptophan. A D gene is named only where the DNA matches it firmly. Clone size is stated in some rows and not others, as once, few, many or a class when expanded.

J gene | D gene | V gene | clone size | CDR3 DNA | CDR3 protein
TRBJ1-1 | NA | TRBV7-3 | NA | TGTGCCAGCAGCCTCGACAGGAAGAACACTGAAGCTTTCTTT | CASSLDRKNTEAFF
TRBJ1-2 | NA | TRBV7-9 | NA | TGTGCCAGCAGCCCGGACGGGGAGTATGGCTACACCTTC | CASSPDGEYGYTF
TRBJ1-4 | TRBD1 | TRBV19 | NA | TGTGCCAGTAAGACAGGGAGTGAAAAACTGTTTTTT | CASKTGSEKLFF
TRBJ2-5 | NA | TRBV14 | NA | TGTGCCAGCAGCCAAGTAGTGGGTGGAAGAGCAGCAGGGGAGACCCAGTACTTC | CASSQVVGGRAAGETQYF
TRBJ1-2 | NA | TRBV20-1 | NA | TGCAGTGCTCAATCTGGACAGGGCTACACCTTC | CSAQSGQGYTF
TRBJ2-3 | TRBD1 | TRBV28 | NA | TGTGCCAGCAGGCTCGGACAGGGGGCCTTAGATACGCAGTATTTT | CASRLGQGALDTQYF
TRBJ2-7 | NA | TRBV6-6 | NA | TGTGCCAGCAGCCCTATGTCCTACGAGCAGTACTTC | CASSPMSYEQYF
TRBJ2-1 | TRBD2 | TRBV7-7 | once | TGTGCTAGCAGCTTAGCCGGGGGGGCCTACAATGAGCAGTTCTTC | CASSLAGGAYNEQFF
TRBJ1-2 | NA | TRBV4-1 | NA | TGCGCCAGCAGCCAAGGTTCATTTGCGACTACTTATGGCTACACCTTC | CASSQGSFATTYGYTF
TRBJ1-1 | NA | TRBV6-5 | NA | TGTGCCAGCAGTTACCGCGGGAGACAGGATGCAGCTTTCTTT | CASSYRGRQDAAFF
TRBJ2-7 | TRBD1 | TRBV7-3 | NA | TGTGCCAGCAGCTTGGGACAGGTCCACTCCTACGAGCAGTACTTC | CASSLGQVHSYEQYF
TRBJ2-1 | TRBD2 | TRBV27 | NA | TGTGCCAGCAGACCGGGACTAGCGTATTACAATGAGCAGTTCTTC | CASRPGLAYYNEQFF
TRBJ1-5 | TRBD1 | TRBV30 | NA | TGTGCCTGGAGTGTACGTGGACAGGGGGTTAATCAGCCCCAGCATTTT | CAWSVRGQGVNQPQHF
TRBJ1-6 | NA | TRBV5-3 | NA | TGTGCCAGAAGCTGCTTCCGGGACAAAAATAATTCACCCCTCCACTTT | CARSCFRDKNNSPLHF
TRBJ2-5 | NA | TRBV12-3/TRBV12-4 | NA | TGTGCCAGCAGTTTGGGGAGTCAAGAGACCCAGTACTTC | CASSLGSQETQYF
TRBJ1-1 | NA | TRBV6-6 | NA | TGTGCCAGCAGCTACCACCCGCCGCAGGCGACTGAAGCTTTCTTT | CASSYHPPQATEAFF
TRBJ1-1 | NA | TRBV27 | NA | TGTGCCAGCAGTTTGGGGCCGAACACTGAAGCTTTCTTT | CASSLGPNTEAFF
TRBJ1-1 | TRBD1 | TRBV10-3 | NA | TGTGCCATCAGCTCTAGGACAGGGTACACTGAAGCTTTCTTT | CAISSRTGYTEAFF
TRBJ1-2 | NA | TRBV19 | many | TGTGCCAGTACCCCCGTAGAGGCCCACTATGGCTACACCTTC | CASTPVEAHYGYTF
TRBJ2-3 | NA | TRBV20-1 | NA | TGCAGTGCTGGCCTGGATACGCAGTATTTT | CSAGLDTQYF
TRBJ1-3 | NA | TRBV5-5 | once | TGTGCCAGCGGTTTCATAGGGGCTGGAAACACCATATATTTT | CASGFIGAGNTIYF
TRBJ2-7 | NA | TRBV18 | NA | TGTGCCAGCTCTCAGGGCGGGGAACGGGAGCAGTACTTC | CASSQGGEREQYF
TRBJ1-2 | NA | TRBV5-6 | NA | TGTGCCAGCAGCTTCCAGGGGCACTATGGCTACACCTTC | CASSFQGHYGYTF
TRBJ1-3 | NA | TRBV5-1 | NA | TGCGCCAGCAGCTTGGCCGCCCTAATCTCTGGAAACACCATATATTTT | CASSLAALISGNTIYF
TRBJ1-2 | NA | TRBV5-1 | few | TGCGCCAGCAGCTTGGCGGGGGGCAGGGGCTACACCTTC | CASSLAGGRGYTF
TRBJ1-1 | NA | TRBV2 | NA | TGTGCCAGCAGTGAAGTTGTAGGGAGGTCGACTGAAGCTTTCTTT | CASSEVVGRSTEAFF
TRBJ1-1 | NA | TRBV19 | NA | TGTGCCAGTAGTATCCCCCTGAGGGACACTGAAGCTTTCTTT | CASSIPLRDTEAFF
TRBJ1-1 | TRBD1 | TRBV15 | NA | TGTGCCACCAGCAGGGGAGGGACAGGGAACACTGAAGCTTTCTTT | CATSRGGTGNTEAFF
TRBJ1-2 | TRBD1 | TRBV24-1 | NA | TGTGCCACCAGTGCCCTTCCCGGGACAGGGGGCGGCTACACCTTC | CATSALPGTGGGYTF
TRBJ2-5 | TRBD2 | TRBV10-3 | NA | TGTGCCATCAGTGACCCCGGGCGGGGGGGGAGGCAAGAGACCCAGTACTTC | CAISDPGRGGRQETQYF
TRBJ2-3 | NA | TRBV28 | NA | TGTGCCAGCACCTCCACAGATACGCAGTATTTT | CASTSTDTQYF
TRBJ1-1 | NA | TRBV5-1 | NA | TGCGCCAGCAGCTTGGACTCGACAGTAGACACTGAAGCTTTCTTT | CASSLDSTVDTEAFF
TRBJ2-7 | TRBD2 | TRBV7-3 | NA | TGTGCCAGCAGCCGGGGGGACGGGACCTACGAGCAGTACTTC | CASSRGDGTYEQYF
TRBJ1-2 | NA | TRBV5-5 | NA | TGTGCCAGCAGCTTGACGACAGAATACTATGGCTACACCTTC | CASSLTTEYYGYTF
TRBJ2-5 | NA | TRBV27 | NA | TGTGCCAGCGCCGCCAGAGGAGAGACCCAGTACTTC | CASAARGETQYF